This T cell receptor beta chain derives from a study of cytomegalovirus exposure and HLA in healthy donors. The PCR used 60 Vbeta and 13 Jbeta primers. As originally analysed: Per a later analysis, the number of unique TCR beta chains was roughly 83 million, of which around 10 million were shared. Using immunoSEQ multiplex PCR, the repertoire was profiled, and TCRdb retains in-frame clones only, with some absent. V, J and clone size reflect that table, while D and trimming were determined from the DNA. The table includes 140,000 to 150,000 clones, less than 10% detected once. Study-level findings and limits: V- and J-gene trimming of TCR beta was linked (in a later analysis) to a missense DCLRE1C variant. Further analysis was carried out later, and it showed several of the most significant clusters appearing linked to common viral pathogens. Most TCRs appeared rarely, but some public TCRs recurred in many donors.

The CDR3 extends over 16 amino acids. Germline loops: CDR1 MNHEY, CDR2 SMNVEV (reference sequence). On this clone itself: Antigen specificity is unknown.

The TCR sequence derives from a male donor in good health and CMV-seronegative. The sequenced sample was PBMCs. The chain links TRBV27 to TRBJ2-5; 9 bases line up with TRBD2. The J call may be faulty, since TRBJ2-7 better matches the DNA end. The CDR3 reads CAILRGGQGWSYEQYF. The CDR3 DNA follows: TGTGCCATTTTGCGGGGGGGGCAGGGGTGGTCCTACGAGCAGTACTTC.